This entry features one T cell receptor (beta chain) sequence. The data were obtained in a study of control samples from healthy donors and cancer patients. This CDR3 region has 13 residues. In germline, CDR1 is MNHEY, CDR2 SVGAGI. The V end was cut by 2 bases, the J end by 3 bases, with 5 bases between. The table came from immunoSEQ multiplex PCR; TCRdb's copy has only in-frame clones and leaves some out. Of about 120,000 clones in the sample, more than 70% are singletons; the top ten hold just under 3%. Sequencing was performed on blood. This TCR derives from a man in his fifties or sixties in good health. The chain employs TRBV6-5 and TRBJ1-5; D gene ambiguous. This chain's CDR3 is CASSYQINQPQHF. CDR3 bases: TGTGCCAGCAGTTACCAAATCAATCAGCCCCAGCATTTT.